Here is one T cell receptor beta chain with its context. The CDR3 sequence is 14 residues long. Germline V CDR1 and CDR2: SGHTA, FQGNSA. The V and J ends lost 5 bases and 4 bases, in that order; junction bases with no gene match: 7. The sample is drawn from a study of blood T cell repertoires in COVID-19. Study in general: From T cells, B-cell-depleted T cells, or PBMCs came the material, which was cDNA or gDNA.

Some clones are missing from TCRdb's copy, which holds only in-frame ones; the method was immunoSEQ multiplex PCR. This repertoire shows approximately 210,000 clones, roughly 80% found once; its top ten account for about 5%. This sequence was found in a human donor in a cohort sampled during active COVID-19. The sequenced material came from peripheral blood. The chain is built from TRBV7-2 and TRBJ1-2; TRBD1 agrees at 7 bases. CDR3 sequence (DNA): TGTGCCAGCAGCCGGGGGACAGAGAGCTATGGCTACACCTTC. Residues: CASSRGTESYGYTF.